These T cell receptor beta chains were read from a single sample in a study of blood T cell repertoires in COVID-19. Clones were read by immunoSEQ multiplex PCR, and TCRdb kept only the in-frame ones, dropping some. The repertoire holds some 120,000 clones, with 82% as singletons. Sequenced input: peripheral blood. The receptors stem from a man between 65 and 85 years old with acute or convalescent COVID-19. CDR3s include the opening cysteine and the closing phenylalanine or tryptophan. A D gene is named only where the DNA matches it firmly. Not all rows give a size; the values are once, few, many and, for expanded clones, a class.

>TRBJ1-6|.|TRBV12-3/TRBV12-4|.
TGTGCCAGCAGTTTACAGGCTTCACCCCTCCACTTT
CASSLQASPLHF
>TRBJ1-4|TRBD1|TRBV5-4|.
TGTGCCAGCAGCTTGGGACAGGGGGGACGTAATGAAAAACTGTTTTTT
CASSLGQGGRNEKLFF
>TRBJ2-7|TRBD2|TRBV6-5|.
TGTGCCAGCAGTTACCTAGCGGGAGTGGGCGAGCAGTACTTC
CASSYLAGVGEQYF
>TRBJ1-6|.|TRBV12-3/TRBV12-4|.
TGTGCCAGCAGCCTTGGGAGTTCACCCCTCCACTTT
CASSLGSSPLHF
>TRBJ2-2|.|TRBV15|.
TGTGCCACCAGCAGAGATCTTCTAAGCGCCGGGGAGCTGTTTTTT
CATSRDLLSAGELFF
>TRBJ2-3|.|TRBV29-1|.
TGCAGCGTTGAATGGGGACTAACAGGGGGGAACGGGGCAGATACGCAGTATTTT
CSVEWGLTGGNGADTQYF
>TRBJ1-6|TRBD1|TRBV27|.
TGTGCCAGCAGTCCTCGACGTGACAGGGCTTCTAATTCACCCCTCCACTTT
CASSPRRDRASNSPLHF
>TRBJ1-1|.|TRBV29-1|once
TGCAGCGTCCCACCGAGGGGGGGACTGAACACTGAAGCTTTCTTT
CSVPPRGGLNTEAFF
>TRBJ2-1|TRBD2|TRBV6-1|.
TGTGCCAGCAGTGACCTGACTAGCGGGAGTTTTTTTGGTGAGCAGTTCTTC
CASSDLTSGSFFGEQFF
>TRBJ2-5|.|TRBV7-2|.
TGTGCCAGCAGCTTAGGGTTTGGGGCCAAGGGGGAGACCCAGTACTTC
CASSLGFGAKGETQYF
>TRBJ2-2|TRBD1|TRBV7-6|.
TGTGCCAGCAGCTTAGGCCCAGGGGGCGCTGGGAACACCGGGGAGCTGTTTTTT
CASSLGPGGAGNTGELFF
>TRBJ2-7|TRBD1|TRBV25-1|.
TGTGCCAGCAGTGGGCCTGGGACAGGGGCGGGCTACGAGCAGTACTTC
CASSGPGTGAGYEQYF
>TRBJ1-4|.|TRBV3-1/TRBV3-2|.
TGTGCCAGCAGCCAAGGGACTAGGGAAAAACTGTTTTTT
CASSQGTREKLFF
>TRBJ1-5|.|TRBV2|.
TGTGCCAGCAGCCGGGAAGGCAATCAGCCCCAGCATTTT
CASSREGNQPQHF
>TRBJ1-6|TRBD1|TRBV25-1|.
TGTGCCAGCAGTGATCTAGGCAGGGGGGATTCCTATAATTCACCCCTCCACTTT
CASSDLGRGDSYNSPLHF
>TRBJ1-1|TRBD1|TRBV7-9|.
TGTGCCAGCAGCTTAGCCGGGACAGGAAATGAAGCTTTCTTT
CASSLAGTGNEAFF
>TRBJ2-3|TRBD2|TRBV30|.
TGTGCCTGGAGGGGACTAGATAGCACAGATACGCAGTATTTT
CAWRGLDSTDTQYF
>TRBJ1-3|.|TRBV4-1|.
TGCGCCAGCAGCCAAGACCACAGCTCTGGAAACACCATATATTTT
CASSQDHSSGNTIYF
>TRBJ1-1|TRBD1|TRBV7-7|.
TGTGCTAGCAGCTACCACTCGACAGGGGGCTTCACTGAAGCTTTCTTT
CASSYHSTGGFTEAFF
>TRBJ2-6|.|TRBV5-1|.
TGCGCCAGCCGGGTGGGGGCCTCTGGGGCCAACGTCCTGACTTTC
CASRVGASGANVLTF
>TRBJ1-1|.|TRBV27|.
TGTGCCAGCAGTTTTCGAGCGCACACTGAAGCTTTCTTT
CASSFRAHTEAFF
>TRBJ2-3|.|TRBV5-1|.
TGCGCCAGCAGCACAGCGCCATCCCAGGGGACAGATACGCAGTATTTT
CASSTAPSQGTDTQYF
>TRBJ2-7|.|TRBV18|few
TGTGCCAGCTGCCCGAGCGCCACCGCGCCCGAGCAGTACTTC
CASCPSATAPEQYF
>TRBJ2-2|TRBD1|TRBV18|.
TGTGCCAGCTCACCAGGCACAGGGGGCTCCGGGGAGCTGTTTTTT
CASSPGTGGSGELFF
>TRBJ1-2|.|TRBV28|.
TGTGCCAGCAGTTTATATGGGGGAGGAGATGGCTACACCTTC
CASSLYGGGDGYTF
>TRBJ1-1|.|TRBV5-1|.
TGCGCCAGCAGCTTGGACAGGGTGGTGAACACTGAAGCTTTCTTT
CASSLDRVVNTEAFF
>TRBJ2-6|.|TRBV3-1/TRBV3-2|.
TGTGCCAGCACCCCCGAGGAAGGCCCCTCTGGGGCCAACGTCCTGACTTTC
CASTPEEGPSGANVLTF
>TRBJ2-7|TRBD2|TRBV6-2/TRBV6-3|.
TGTGCCAGCAGTCTAGCGGGAGGGCAGGACGAGCAGTACTTC
CASSLAGGQDEQYF
>TRBJ2-7|.|TRBV27|.
TGTGCCAGCAGATTGGACATCTACTCCTACGAGCAGTACTTC
CASRLDIYSYEQYF
>TRBJ2-7|TRBD1|TRBV27|.
TGTGCCAGCAGTTTTCTGGGACAGTCGAACGAGCAGTACTTC
CASSFLGQSNEQYF